The 10 T cell receptor beta chains given below trace back to one sample, sequenced in a study of molecular identifiers for immune sequencing clone quantification (dated by TCRdb to 2016 to 2019). Libraries were built with PCR. Sequenced using an Illumina HiSeq 4000. TCRdb applied fastp at Q25 and MiXCR to the public reads, then kept only in-frame beta chains. Rows with one shared CDR3 protein collapse into an entry with the most common genes and DNA. For this sample the table gives 85,000 to 95,000 distinct CDR3 sequences, of which around 20% were detected only once. The top ten clonotypes cover roughly 0.8% of the sample. Sequenced material: naive CD8+ T cells from blood, with Jurkat cell RNA spiked in. In light of the paper, this sample's cell subset or site label describes: FACS-sorted CD8+CD4-CCR7+CD45RA+ naive T cells. The receptor source for this set is a human donor in good health. Some libraries in this study had Jurkat cell RNA spiked in.

This clonotype was counted many times. CDR3 residues: CSARDLRGQPIYEQYF. The DNA of the CDR3 is TGCAGTGCTAGAGATCTCAGAGGGCAGCCGATCTACGAGCAGTACTTC. The rearrangement links TRBV20-1 to TRBJ2-7; D might be TRBD2 (5 bases). V was cut by 0 bases and J by 3 bases, with 18 bases left in between. CDR1 is DFQATT and CDR2 is SNEGSKA in the germline V gene (reference sequence). The CDR3 runs to 16 residues.

The chain recombines TRBV7-8 with TRBJ2-3, with D perhaps TRBD1 or TRBD2 (5 bases each). V was shortened by 5 bases and J by 1 base, with 16 bases between the two germline ends. The CDR3 contains 16 residues. Looked up from germline, CDR1 is SGHVS and CDR2 is FQNEAQ. CDR3 loop: CASSQLGGVGTDTQYF. CDR3 nucleotides: TGTGCCAGCAGCCAGCTTGGGGGTGTCGGCACAGATACGCAGTATTTT.

As regards this clonotype: A read error may be the cause here, since a much bigger clone is one base away. The CDR3 carries no conserved terminal phenylalanine or tryptophan, so it likely arises from a read error. The chain uses TRBV4-3 and TRBJ2-7; perhaps TRBD2 as D (7 bases). In germline, CDR1 is LGHNA, CDR2 YSLEER. CDR3 length equals 15 residues. The V gene lost 1 base and the J gene lost 5 bases, with 15 bases spanning the gap. CDR3 amino acids: CASSQVRGAGNEQYS. Written as DNA, the CDR3 is TGCGCCAGCAGCCAAGTCCGGGGGGCTGGGAACGAGCAGTACTCC.

This clonotype was counted ten times or more. The chain recombines TRBV30 with TRBJ2-1, with TRBD2 matching 10 bases. The CDR3 extends over 13 amino acids. J was trimmed by 4 bases and V by 8 bases; bases with no gene match: 5. Germline V gene sequence: CDR1 GTSNPN, CDR2 SVGIG (reference sequence). CDR3 in DNA: TGTGCCCGCCGGACTAGCGGTTACAATGAGCAGTTCTTC. It specifies CARRTSGYNEQFF. The full variable domain, completed using reference TRBV30 and TRBJ2-1, is SQTIHQWPATLVQPVGSPLSLECTVEGTSNPNLYWYRQAAGRGLQLLFYSVGIGQISSEVPQNLSASRPQDRQFILSSKKLLLSDSGFYLCARRTSGYNEQFFGPGTRLTVL.

This clonotype was observed at least ten times. Its ends do not fully match the called genes, so a read error is possible. The chain couples TRBV7-9 to TRBJ2-7; 10 bases align to TRBD2. The CDR3 is made up of 13 amino acids. Looked up from germline, CDR1 is SEHNR and CDR2 is FQNEAQ (reference sequence). The CDR3 DNA sequence: TGTGCCACTGCTAGCGGGAGCTCCCACGAGCAGTACTTC. Its translation is CATASGSSHEQYF.

This clonotype was picked up many times. J is TRBJ2-5 and V is TRBV29-1; maybe TRBD1 (6 bases). Trimming stripped 4 bases from V and 4 bases from J, with 16 bases between. Per germline, CDR1 SQVTM and CDR2 ANQGSEA. CDR3 length: 14 amino acids. Here the CDR3 DNA reads TGCAGCGTTGGATCGACAGGAGAGTTAGAGACCCAGTACTTC. It codes for CSVGSTGELETQYF. The full variable domain, its missing parts supplied by reference TRBV29-1 and TRBJ2-5, is SAVISQKPSRDICQRGTSLTIQCQVDSQVTMMFWYRQQPGQSLTLIATANQGSEATYESGFVIDKFPISRPNLTFSTLTVSNMSPEDSSIYLCSVGSTGELETQYFGPGTRLLVL.

The V call is TRBV6-2 or TRBV6-3, the J call TRBJ2-7, with 8 bases identical to TRBD1. J was trimmed by 1 base and V by 2 bases; bases with no gene match: 4. CDR1 is MNHEY and CDR2 is SVGEGT in the germline V gene. The CDR3 extends over 15 amino acids. CDR3 sequence reads: CASSYDRGVSYEQYF. In DNA form, the CDR3 reads TGTGCCAGCAGTTACGACAGGGGCGTATCCTACGAGCAGTACTTC.

There are many counts of this clonotype. The chain is built from TRBV7-2 and TRBJ2-1; D possibly corresponds to TRBD1 (5 bases). The CDR3 is 13 amino acids. V lost 2 bases and J 6 bases, leaving 8 bases between the germline ends. The germline CDR1 and CDR2 sequences are SGHTA and FQGNSA. Here the CDR3 DNA reads TGTGCCAGCAGCTTAACAGGACGCAATGAGCAGTTCTTC. It specifies CASSLTGRNEQFF.

This clonotype was observed a few times. The rearrangement uses TRBV7-9 and TRBJ1-2; 7 positions agree with TRBD1. The CDR3 totals 16 residues. The V gene end was trimmed by 3 bases and the J gene end by 1 base; junction bases not matched to a gene: 8. From germline, CDR1 is SEHNR and CDR2 FQNEAQ (reference sequence). CDR3 sequence reads: CASSFPGGQHNYGYTF. CDR3 bases: TGTGCCAGCAGCTTTCCCGGGGGACAGCATAACTATGGCTACACCTTC.

The sample holds many counts of this clonotype. V is TRBV12-3 or TRBV12-4 and J is TRBJ2-1; possible D gene TRBD2, 5 bases. With 5 bases removed from V and 4 bases from J, the gap between germline ends came to 15 bases. This CDR3 has 15 residues. The CDR3 DNA follows: TGTGCCAGCAGTGCCTTCGCGGGCCAATACAATGAGCAGTTCTTC. Translated, it gives CASSAFAGQYNEQFF.